A single sample gave rise to the 27 T cell receptor beta chains below, sequenced in a study of beta chain features in type 1 diabetes. Expressed TCRB transcripts got sequenced, as all isolated RNA was reverse transcribed. The assay was immunoSEQ multiplex PCR, and TCRdb's table has in-frame clones only and misses some. The sample comprises under 300,000 clones, 25% to 30% of which are singletons, and more than 3% rests with the top ten. Material: central memory CD4+ T cells from blood. Receptors originate from a man aged 30-40 years in good health.

This clone showed up many times. This chain joins TRBV29-1 and TRBJ1-2; D may be TRBD1 (6 bases). CDR3 length equals 13 residues. Trimming removed 4 bases at V and 2 bases at J, with 11 bases between. The germline V gene encodes CDR1 SQVTM and CDR2 ANQGSEA. The CDR3 bases are TGCAGCGTTGCAATGGACAGCAACTATGGCTACACCTTC. Translation gives CSVAMDSNYGYTF.

The rearrangement uses TRBV5-1 and TRBJ2-3, with TRBD2 matching 8 bases. Germline CDR1 is SGHRS and CDR2 is YFSETQ. CDR3 length equals 15 residues. The trim removed 1 base at V and 3 bases at J, leaving 4 bases unmatched. CDR3: CASSLQTSVTDTQYF. DNA of the CDR3: TGCGCCAGCAGCTTGCAGACTAGCGTGACAGATACGCAGTATTTT.

The chain joins TRBV9 to TRBJ2-3; 9 bases are a match to TRBD2. The V segment lost 2 bases and the J segment 3 bases; nucleotides outside the gene matches: 4. The CDR3 length is 15 residues. Germline values: CDR1 SGDLS, CDR2 YYNGEE. The CDR3 region is CASSVEAGGTDTQYF. The CDR3 bases are TGTGCCAGCAGCGTCGAAGCGGGGGGAACAGATACGCAGTATTTT.

This chain uses TRBV15 with TRBJ2-1; 10 bases line up with TRBD2. The CDR3 is 17 amino acids. J gave up 9 bases and V 0 bases, and 11 bases lay outside the gene matches. Germline CDR1 and CDR2: LNHNV and YYDKDF (reference sequence). CDR3 bases: TGTGCCACCAGCAGAGATGGGGGAACTAGCGGGACTGGTGAGCAGTTCTTC. Amino acid sequence: CATSRDGGTSGTGEQFF. The full variable domain, completed using reference TRBV15 and TRBJ2-1, is DAMVIQNPRYQVTQFGKPVTLSCSQTLNHNVMYWYQQKSSQAPKLLFHYYDKDFNNEADTPDNFQSRRPNTSFCFLDIRSPGLGDTAMYLCATSRDGGTSGTGEQFFGPGTRLTVL.

The V call is TRBV6-6, the J call TRBJ2-3; D is unresolved. V was trimmed by 0 bases and J by 2 bases, leaving 9 bases between them. The CDR3 is 15 amino acids. Germline lookup yields CDR1 MNHNY and CDR2 SVGAGI (reference sequence). The chain's CDR3 is CASSYSKQSTDTQYF. In DNA form, the CDR3 reads TGTGCCAGCAGTTACTCGAAACAGTCCACAGATACGCAGTATTTT.

This clone was observed a handful of times. The rearrangement joins TRBV5-1 to TRBJ1-2, with D hard to call. The CDR3 covers 13 residues. V dropped 1 base and J dropped 5 bases, with 9 bases sitting between them. CDR1 and CDR2 from the germline V gene are SGHRS and YFSETQ. CDR3 residues: CASSLSSQYGYTF. DNA for the CDR3: TGCGCCAGCAGCTTGTCCTCTCAGTATGGCTACACCTTC.

V usage is TRBV6-6 and J usage is TRBJ1-3, with D perhaps TRBD1 (6 bases). This CDR3 contains 14 residues. Germline-derived CDR1 and CDR2 are MNHNY and SVGAGI (reference sequence). Trimming removed 6 bases at V and 0 bases at J, with 9 bases between. Written as DNA, the CDR3 is TGTGCCAGCAGGGGGGCAGGCTCTGGAAACACCATATATTTT. Its translation is CASRGAGSGNTIYF.

This clone was picked up a small number of times. The chain couples TRBV7-9 to TRBJ2-3; 14 nucleotides align to TRBD2. V shed 1 base, J shed 0 bases, and the junction held 6 bases outside the gene matches. This CDR3 has 19 amino acids. From germline, CDR1 is SEHNR and CDR2 FQNEAQ (reference sequence). As DNA, the CDR3 is TGTGCCAGCAGCTTAGAGGTGGGACTAGCGGGGGCTAGCACAGATACGCAGTATTTT. Protein: CASSLEVGLAGASTDTQYF.

This chain links TRBV5-4 with TRBJ2-6; TRBD1 or TRBD2 may be the D gene (5 bases each). The length of the CDR3 is 17 residues. V was trimmed by 4 bases and J by 2 bases, leaving 16 bases between them. Germline V CDR1 and CDR2: SGHNT, YYREEE (reference sequence). The CDR3: CASSPRDDSAGANVLTF. The CDR3 coding sequence is TGTGCCAGCAGCCCCAGGGACGATAGCGCTGGGGCCAACGTCCTGACTTTC.

This clone was seen at least ten times. The chain employs TRBV29-1 and TRBJ2-1; TRBD2 matches 7 bases. The CDR3 loop spans 12 amino acids. Germline trimming cut 6 bases from V and 9 bases from J; bases unmatched to any gene: 8. The germline V gene encodes CDR1 SQVTM and CDR2 ANQGSEA. The CDR3: CSVIPGEGEQFF. For the CDR3, the DNA is TGCAGCGTAATTCCGGGGGAGGGTGAGCAGTTCTTC.

This rearrangement joins TRBV5-1 to TRBJ1-1; 8 nucleotides match TRBD1. J lost 1 base, V lost 4 bases, and 6 bases had no gene match. The CDR3 contains 15 residues. Germline CDR1 SGHRS, CDR2 YFSETQ. This CDR3 is CASSRGDRPNTEAFF. The DNA of the CDR3 is TGCGCCAGCAGCCGCGGGGACAGGCCGAACACTGAAGCTTTCTTT.

The chain has TRBV29-1 and TRBJ1-3; D gene uncertain. CDR1 and CDR2 from the germline V gene are SQVTM and ANQGSEA. CDR3 length equals 12 residues. V gave up 6 bases and J gave up 2 bases, with 8 bases separating them. The DNA of the CDR3 is TGCAGCGTCGAAAGAGCTGGAAACACCATATATTTT. Its translation: CSVERAGNTIYF.

DNA for the CDR3: TGTGCCAGCAGCCCGGGACAGGGCGAACAGCCCCAGCATTTT. Its translation: CASSPGQGEQPQHF. This sequence joins TRBV7-2 and TRBJ1-5, with 9 bases that match TRBD1. Germline V CDR1 and CDR2: SGHTA, FQGNSA. CDR3 length: 14 residues. Germline trimming cut 5 bases from V and 7 bases from J; bases unmatched to any gene: 6.

This clone was seen once. J is TRBJ2-5 and V is TRBV27; tentatively, D is TRBD1 (5 bases). The CDR3 consists of 13 residues. In germline, CDR1 is MNHEY, CDR2 SMNVEV (reference sequence). The germline V and J ends were trimmed by 3 bases and 6 bases, with 11 bases remaining between them. The DNA of the CDR3 is TGTGCCAGCAGTTTGTCAGGGATGAAGACCCAGTACTTC. Translating gives CASSLSGMKTQYF.

The chain is built from TRBV28 and TRBJ2-2; D might be TRBD1 (6 bases). CDR3 length: 17 residues. Germline V gives CDR1 MDHEN, CDR2 SYDVKM. V was cut by 5 bases and J by 4 bases, with 20 bases left in between. In DNA form, the CDR3 reads TGTGCCAGCAGTAAAATCCCGCAGGGGATGGGCACCGGGGAGCTGTTTTTT. As protein: CASSKIPQGMGTGELFF.

This clone came up a few times. The DNA of the CDR3 is TGTGCCAGCAAAACAGGGTACAATGAGCAGTTCTTC. Translating it yields CASKTGYNEQFF. The chain couples TRBV6-5 to TRBJ2-1; perhaps TRBD1 as D (6 bases). Between the trimmed V and J ends, which lost 7 bases and 4 bases, there was a span of 8 bases. CDR3 size: 12 residues. Germline-derived CDR1 and CDR2 are MNHEY and SVGAGI.

In this sample, this clone turned up a few times. The chain recombines TRBV5-1 with TRBJ2-5; possibly TRBD2 for D (5 bases). The CDR3 is made up of 14 amino acids. Germline CDR1 reads SGHRS; CDR2 reads YFSETQ. Trimming removed 6 bases at V and 3 bases at J, with 15 bases between. The DNA of the CDR3 is TGCGCCAGCACCCTTGGAGGCACTGAAGAGACCCAGTACTTC. Its protein is CASTLGGTEETQYF.

This clone was observed a handful of times. The chain joins TRBV5-1 to TRBJ1-4; D is unclear. Germline V CDR1 and CDR2: SGHRS, YFSETQ. Trimming took 2 bases from V and 2 from J, leaving 7 bases between them. CDR3 length: 14 amino acids. The CDR3 sequence: CASSFSGTNEKLFF. CDR3 DNA: TGCGCCAGCAGCTTCTCCGGGACTAATGAAAAACTGTTTTTT.

A remark on this clone: This sample includes further DNA sequences coding for the same CDR3. The chain carries TRBV29-1 and TRBJ2-7, with D unclear. V was cut by 5 bases and J by 0 bases, with 11 bases left in between. This CDR3 is 13 amino acids long. CDR1 SQVTM and CDR2 ANQGSEA come from the germline V gene. CDR3 residues: CSVSLGRSYEQYF. CDR3 DNA sequence: TGCAGCGTTAGTCTTGGCCGCTCCTACGAGCAGTACTTC.

This clone was counted between two and nine times. This chain joins TRBV7-9 and TRBJ1-6; TRBD1 aligns across 7 bases. In germline, CDR1 is SEHNR, CDR2 FQNEAQ (reference sequence). V shed 5 bases, J shed 11 bases, and the junction held 6 bases outside the gene matches. The CDR3 runs 13 residues. CDR3 amino acids: CASSPTGEAPLHF. The CDR3 coding sequence is TGTGCCAGCAGCCCCACAGGGGAGGCACCCCTCCACTTT.

The sample holds a few counts of this clone. The CDR3 loop reads CASSLGRLRETQYF. In DNA form, the CDR3 reads TGTGCCAGCAGCTTAGGGAGACTGAGAGAGACCCAGTACTTC. The rearrangement uses TRBV13 and TRBJ2-5, with unresolved D. The CDR3 contains 14 residues. Per the germline V gene, CDR1 is PRHDT and CDR2 is FYEKMQ (reference sequence). Trimming took off 0 bases at V and 4 bases at J, with 9 bases between the two ends.

Many counts were recorded for this clone. The chain recombines TRBV7-2 with TRBJ2-1; TRBD1 is a possible D gene (5 bases). Germline-derived CDR1 and CDR2 are SGHTA and FQGNSA. Trimming pared 5 bases from V and 5 bases from J, leaving 10 bases between. This CDR3 spans 13 amino acids. CDR3 coding DNA: TGTGCCAGCAGCAATAGACAGCACAATGAGCAGTTCTTC. This encodes CASSNRQHNEQFF.

V is TRBV9 and J is TRBJ1-3; tentative D call: TRBD1 (6 bases). The CDR3 runs 14 residues. Per the germline V gene, CDR1 is SGDLS and CDR2 is YYNGEE. The ends were cut back, 4 bases at V and 8 bases at J, with 16 bases in the middle. The CDR3: CASSPQGWVDTIYF. CDR3 nucleotide sequence: TGTGCCAGCAGCCCTCAGGGGTGGGTAGACACCATATATTTT.

The sample holds a few counts of this clone. The genes are TRBV10-3 and TRBJ2-1; D perhaps matches TRBD2 (6 bases). V was trimmed by 5 bases and J by 5 bases, leaving 13 bases between them. There are 14 residues in the CDR3. Germline loops: CDR1 ENHRY, CDR2 SYGVKD. DNA for the CDR3: TGTGCCATCAGTCCCGGACTAATAAACAATGAGCAGTTCTTC. The encoded protein is CAISPGLINNEQFF.

This clone has just a few counts. The V and J genes are TRBV4-1 and TRBJ2-3, with 9 bases fitting TRBD2. Germline V gives CDR1 MGHRA, CDR2 YSYEKL. V shed 0 bases, J shed 4 bases, and the junction held 8 bases outside the gene matches. CDR3 length: 17 residues. CDR3 region: CASSQDLSGGLPDTQYF. Written as DNA, the CDR3 is TGCGCCAGCAGCCAAGATCTCAGCGGGGGGCTCCCAGATACGCAGTATTTT.

This clone was seen ten or more times. This chain's CDR3 is CASSPRGREGDTQYF. CDR3 nucleotides: TGTGCCAGCAGCCCCCGGGGGCGGGAGGGAGATACGCAGTATTTT. This chain links TRBV7-2 with TRBJ2-3; TRBD2 aligns across 9 bases. V was clipped by 5 bases and J by 5 bases; unmatched bases: 8. The CDR3 is made up of 15 amino acids. Germline CDR1 reads SGHTA; CDR2 reads FQGNSA.

Written as DNA, the CDR3 is TGTGCCAGCAGCTCGTCCGGGCCCACGACTAGGTACTTC. This translates into CASSSSGPTTRYF. J is TRBJ2-7 and V is TRBV11-2, with D maybe TRBD2 (6 bases). CDR3 length equals 13 residues. Germline V CDR1 and CDR2: SGHAT, FQNNGV. V lost 4 bases and J lost 12, with 19 bases in between.